This T cell receptor (beta chain) stems from a study of T cells after yellow fever vaccination. General observations from the study: Peaking on day 5 versus 15, the secondary response was faster but weaker. A minor fraction of clonotypes spanned both CD4 and CD8 compartments. Reappearing after the booster were most of the clones from primary vaccination (approximately 96% CD4, about 88% CD8).

Researchers made TCR cDNA using 5'RACE template switching, and this step added a universal primer site and UMIs. TCRdb re-called the 5' RACE reads with MiXCR, one entry per CDR3 protein. Of about 74,000 distinct CDR3 sequences listed, more than 5.5% are singletons. The CDR3 sequence is 18 residues long. The ends lost 0 bases at V and 4 bases at J; junction bases unmatched: 9. Germline V gene sequence: CDR1 MGHRA, CDR2 YSYEKL. There are a few counts of this clonotype. Its antigen is unidentified. The specimen was CD8+ T cells sorted from PBMCs, collected less than 6 days after the first yellow fever vaccination. The chain links TRBV4-1 to TRBJ2-5, with 12 bases fitting TRBD2. This TCR was recovered from a man aged 18-30 years who received the YFV17D yellow fever vaccine. In DNA, the CDR3 is TGCGCCAGCAGCCAAGATGGCGCTAGCGGGGGGGCAGGAGAGACCCAGTACTTC. Amino acids: CASSQDGASGGAGETQYF.